These 28 T cell receptor beta chains came from one sample sequenced in a study of tumor-infiltrating lymphocytes in primary liver carcinoma (dated 2017 in TCRdb). TCRdb names Illumina HiSeq 2500 as the instrument used. A constant-region primer and ProtoScript II reverse transcriptase were used to reverse-transcribe TCRbeta-specific cDNA from around 530 ng total RNA. The TCRbeta libraries were prepared through three rounds of nested multiplex PCR following a slightly modified ARM-PCR procedure. Multiplex TRBV1-TRBV30 forward primers and a Cbeta reverse primer were used in the first two PCR rounds, each of which was run for 10 cycles. TCRdb's own reprocessing of the public reads used fastp at Q25 and MiXCR and kept productive beta chains. Every distinct CDR3 protein forms one entry, paired with its most common genes and DNA. For this sample there are tens of thousands of distinct CDR3 sequences; around 69% appear just once. 40% to 45% of the sample rests with the top ten.

Without any cell sorting, total RNA and DNA were co-extracted from about 20-30 mg of bulk tissue using the AllPrep DNA/RNA mini kit. The specimen was liver tumor tissue from sampling region 4. The cell subset or site label, as the study defines it: tumor region T4, right-lateral pole. These TCRs come from a man aged 35-49 years with primary liver carcinoma and hepatitis B virus infection.

As regards this clonotype: A much larger clone differs from this one at a single base, so this may be a read error. This rearrangement joins TRBV6-5 to TRBJ2-2; 8 bases align to TRBD1. CDR3 length: 13 residues. Germline trimming cut 9 bases from V and 7 bases from J; bases unmatched to any gene: 7. The V gene's germline CDR1 is MNHEY and CDR2 SVGAGI. Here the CDR3 reads CASSRDRIGELFF. CDR3 DNA sequence: TGTGCCAGTTCGCGGGACAGGATCGGGGAGCTGTTTTTT.

The chain links TRBV9 to TRBJ2-1; 7 bases match TRBD2. CDR3 length equals 19 residues. CDR1 and CDR2 from the germline V gene are SGDLS and YYNGEE. V shed 3 bases and J 0 bases; nucleotides not matched to a gene: 15. The DNA of the CDR3 is TGTGCCAGCAGCGCGAATGTTTTAGCGGGCCTGAGCTCCTACAATGAGCAGTTCTTC. Its translation is CASSANVLAGLSSYNEQFF. The whole variable domain, remainder taken from reference TRBV9 and TRBJ2-1, is DSGVTQTPKHLITATGQRVTLRCSPRSGDLSVYWYQQSLDQGLQFLIQYYNGEERAKGNILERFSAQQFPDLHSELNLSSLELGDSALYFCASSANVLAGLSSYNEQFFGPGTRLTVL.

Note on this clonotype: Germline is not matched at one junction end, which may reflect a read error. The genes are TRBV5-1 and TRBJ2-7; possibly TRBD2 for D (6 bases). Germline V gene lookup returns CDR1 SGHRS and CDR2 YFSETQ. This CDR3 spans 16 amino acids. CDR3: CARSLAPGTGTHEQYF. The CDR3 bases are TGTGCCAGAAGCTTGGCCCCCGGGACGGGGACTCACGAGCAGTACTTC.

A remark on this clonotype: The final CDR3 position lacks the conserved phenylalanine or tryptophan, pointing to a likely read error. J is TRBJ1-5 and V is TRBV4-2; perhaps TRBD1 as D (5 bases). Germline V gives CDR1 LGHNA, CDR2 YNFKEQ. V was pared by 1 base and J by 2 bases, with 9 bases between. This CDR3 region has 15 residues. The CDR3 region is CASSQGIGGNQPQHY. In DNA form, the CDR3 reads TGTGCCAGCAGCCAAGGTATAGGGGGCAATCAGCCCCAGCATTAT.

This clonotype was observed at least ten times. The rearrangement links TRBV5-6 to TRBJ1-5; a weak D match, TRBD1 (6 bases). Germline V gene data show CDR1 as SGHDT and CDR2 as YYEEEE. The CDR3 contains 15 residues. V lost 3 bases to trimming and J lost 5 bases, with 15 bases between them. CDR3 loop: CASSSTWGGDQPQHF. The CDR3 bases are TGTGCCAGCAGCTCTACTTGGGGGGGCGATCAGCCCCAGCATTTT.

The gene calls are TRBV11-2 and TRBJ2-5, with TRBD2 matching over 8 bases. Looked up from germline, CDR1 is SGHAT and CDR2 is FQNNGV. The CDR3 totals 16 residues. With V trimmed by 5 bases and J by 8 bases, 16 bases remained unmatched. CDR3 sequence (DNA): TGTGCCAGCAGCCGAACTCCTGGCGGGGGGAGTGAAACCCAGTACTTC. This encodes CASSRTPGGGSETQYF.

V usage is TRBV6-6 and J usage is TRBJ1-6, with TRBD1 matching 9 bases. Germline V lookup: CDR1 MNHNY, CDR2 SVGAGI (reference sequence). The CDR3 loop spans 15 amino acids. V lost 6 bases and J lost 7; bases outside the gene matches: 7. As DNA, the CDR3 is TGTGCCAGCAGCATGGGGACAGGGTGGAATTCACCCCTCCACTTT. It translates to CASSMGTGWNSPLHF.

As concerns this clonotype: A much larger clone differs from this one at a single base, so this may be a read error. This chain uses TRBV6-5 with TRBJ1-1; D is ambiguous. The germline gives CDR1 MNHEY, CDR2 SVGAGI. The CDR3 totals 13 residues. The V end lost 5 bases, the J end lost 8 bases, and 15 bases lay between the germline ends. This chain's CDR3 is CASSRIWETEAFF. The CDR3 nucleotides read TGTGCCAGCAGTAGAATATGGGAAACAGAAGCTTTCTTT.

This clonotype has only a few counts. The junction shows a germline mismatch at one end, possibly a read error. The chain employs TRBV7-9 and TRBJ1-1; weak D call: TRBD1 (6 bases). The CDR3 extends over 15 amino acids. The germline gives CDR1 SEHNR, CDR2 FQNEAQ (reference sequence). In nucleotides, the CDR3 is TGTGCCAGCAGCTTAACCTCAGGGAGGGACACTCAAGCTTTCTTT. Protein product: CASSLTSGRDTQAFF.

For this clonotype: The junction departs from germline at one end; a sequencing error may be responsible. This chain connects TRBV29-1 to TRBJ2-1; D is uncertain. The germline CDR1 and CDR2 sequences are SQVTM and ANQGSEA. This CDR3 region has 10 residues. CDR3 sequence reads: CNVGPQGQFF. The CDR3 nucleotides are TGCAACGTTGGTCCCCAAGGGCAGTTTTTC.

Worth noting for this clonotype: It is likely a read error, because the conserved phenylalanine at the end of the CDR3 is missing. CDR3 sequence (DNA): TGCAGCGTTGAGGGCGGGGCCGGTATCACAGATACGCAGTATTAT. Its translation is CSVEGGAGITDTQYY. This chain joins TRBV29-1 and TRBJ2-3, with TRBD2 as a possible D gene (6 bases). The CDR3 runs 15 residues. Germline V CDR1 and CDR2: SQVTM, ANQGSEA. Between the trimmed V and J ends, which lost 3 bases and 2 bases, there was a span of 15 bases.

CDR3 coding DNA: TGTGCCAGCAGCTTGGAGCTCCTGGCGGGAATGGATGAGCAGTTCTTC. Encoded protein: CASSLELLAGMDEQFF. V usage is TRBV11-2 and J usage is TRBJ2-1; the D gene is possibly TRBD2 (6 bases). This CDR3 is 16 amino acids long. In germline, CDR1 is SGHAT, CDR2 FQNNGV. V lost 3 bases and J 8 bases, leaving 20 bases between the germline ends.

This clonotype was observed a single time. Without the conserved terminal phenylalanine or tryptophan, this CDR3 likely stems from a read error. The J gene is TRBJ2-2, the V gene TRBV11-2; D may be TRBD2 (7 bases). Germline assignment: CDR1 SGHAT and CDR2 FQNNGV. CDR3 length: 17 residues. In nucleotides, the CDR3 is TGTCCCAGCAGCTTAGCATTAGGGGGGGCGAACATCGGGGAGCTGTTTGTT. Translated: CPSSLALGGANIGELFV.

Note on this clonotype: Being one base from a much bigger clone, this may be a read error. The rearrangement uses TRBV5-1 and TRBJ2-6; the match to TRBD1 covers 7 bases. Trimming removed 3 bases from V and 3 bases from J; junction bases left unmatched: 6. Germline CDR1 is SGHRS and CDR2 is YFSETQ. The CDR3 spans 16 residues. CDR3 sequence (DNA): TGCGCCAGCAGCTGGGGACAGAACTTTGGGGCCAACGTCCTGACTTTC. It codes for CASSWGQNFGANVLTF.

V gene TRBV29-1 combines with J gene TRBJ2-1, with 12 bases fitting TRBD2. The CDR3 has 14 residues. From germline, CDR1 is SQVTM and CDR2 ANQGSEA. DNA for the CDR3: TGCAGTGTTCGTGTGACTAGCGGGGGACATCAGCAGTTCTTC. It translates to CSVRVTSGGHQQFF.

Note on this clonotype: Mismatch with germline at one junction end may stem from a read error. The J gene is TRBJ1-5, the V gene TRBV6-1, with 7 bases matching TRBD1. Germline values: CDR1 MNHNS, CDR2 SASEGT. The length of the CDR3 is 16 residues. CDR3 nucleotides: TGTGCCAGCAGTATTAGACAGGGTGATGGCAATCAGTCCCAGCATTTT. Translated, it gives CASSIRQGDGNQSQHF.

As for this clonotype: A junction end diverges from the germline sequence, so it may reflect a read error. V is TRBV12-3 or TRBV12-4 and J is TRBJ1-2, with TRBD1 as a possible D gene (6 bases). The CDR3 is made up of 16 amino acids. The CDR3 loop reads CASSWRTPRGPFDYTF. Here the CDR3 DNA reads TGTGCCAGTAGTTGGCGAACCCCTCGGGGGCCCTTTGACTACACCTTC.

This chain links TRBV6-5 with TRBJ2-5; possibly TRBD1 or TRBD2 for D (5 bases each). Germline V gene lookup returns CDR1 MNHEY and CDR2 SVGAGI. Trimming removed 8 bases from V and 1 base from J, with 17 bases in between. The CDR3 sequence is 15 residues long. The CDR3 spells CASDYSWGSQETQYF. CDR3 nucleotides: TGTGCCAGCGATTACTCATGGGGGAGCCAAGAGACCCAGTACTTC.

This clonotype was seen many times. The CDR3 reads CASSEAGTGAGELFF. CDR3 DNA: TGCGCCAGCAGTGAGGCGGGGACAGGGGCCGGGGAGCTGTTTTTT. This rearrangement joins TRBV10-1 to TRBJ2-2; TRBD1 aligns across 10 bases. The CDR3 totals 15 residues. Germline CDR1 reads WNHNN; CDR2 reads SYGVQD (reference sequence). Trimming removed 2 bases from V and 6 bases from J; junction bases left unmatched: 3.

This clonotype was observed at least ten times. The rearrangement joins TRBV12-3 or TRBV12-4 to TRBJ1-1; 9 bases line up with TRBD1. The CDR3 covers 15 residues. J was trimmed by 1 base and V by 5 bases; bases with no gene match: 5. CDR3 amino acids: CASSRPGQGNTEAFF. The CDR3 coding sequence is TGTGCCAGCAGTAGACCGGGACAGGGGAACACTGAAGCTTTCTTT.

Notes on this clonotype: The conserved phenylalanine or tryptophan normally closing the CDR3 is absent here, so this likely arose from a read error. The chain uses TRBV7-9 and TRBJ1-5; TRBD1 aligns across 7 bases. The V and J ends lost 8 bases and 6 bases, in that order; junction bases with no gene match: 7. This CDR3 has 13 residues. Looked up from germline, CDR1 is SEHNR and CDR2 is FQNEAQ (reference sequence). CDR3 DNA sequence: TGTGCCAGCGAGGGGGCACGAGGTCAGCCCCAGCATTTA. Translating gives CASEGARGQPQHL.

Ten or more counts support this clonotype. V gene TRBV4-1 combines with J gene TRBJ2-7; possible D gene TRBD1, 6 bases. V was pared by 10 bases and J by 3 bases, with 19 bases between. Germline-derived CDR1 and CDR2 are MGHRA and YSYEKL. The CDR3 totals 14 residues. CDR3 in DNA: TGCGCCACTTCGAAGGGGGACGGAAACTACGAGCAGTACTTC. Residues: CATSKGDGNYEQYF.

This sequence joins TRBV6-1 and TRBJ2-1, with TRBD1 identical over 9 bases. The CDR3 runs 15 residues. Germline values: CDR1 MNHNS, CDR2 SASEGT. J was trimmed by 9 bases and V by 6 bases; bases with no gene match: 12. The CDR3 nucleotides read TGTGCCAGCAGAGTCGGGACAGGGTGGTATAGTGAGCAGTTCTTC. Translation gives CASRVGTGWYSEQFF.

As concerns this clonotype: No conserved phenylalanine or tryptophan ends this CDR3, so it is likely a read error. V and J are TRBV11-2 and TRBJ2-1; D unclear. From germline, CDR1 is SGHAT and CDR2 FQNNGV. This CDR3 region has 14 residues. V was trimmed by 5 bases and J by 13 bases, leaving 21 bases between them. In nucleotides, the CDR3 is TGTGCCAGCAGCCTATACCGGCTAGTCAGTGAACAGTTCTCC. Amino acid sequence: CASSLYRLVSEQFS.

Note on this clonotype: An end of the junction does not agree with germline; a read error may underlie this. The chain is built from TRBV12-3 or TRBV12-4 and TRBJ2-7; D might be TRBD1 (6 bases). CDR3 length: 15 residues. For the CDR3, the DNA is TGTGACAGCACCTTAATCAGGGGTCCCACCTACGAGAAGTACTTC. This codes for CDSTLIRGPTYEKYF.

Note on this clonotype: Sequence at one end of the junction differs from germline and may be a read error. Here the CDR3 reads CANSGTSGSDGETQYF. CDR3 sequence (DNA): TGCGCCAACAGCGGGACTAGCGGGAGTGACGGGGAGACCCAGTACTTC. The chain links TRBV5-1 to TRBJ2-5, with 14 positions matching TRBD2. Germline V gene sequence: CDR1 SGHRS, CDR2 YFSETQ. The CDR3 totals 16 residues.

This clonotype was counted once. J is TRBJ2-1 and V is TRBV6-1; TRBD2 matches at 9 bases. Looked up from germline, CDR1 is MNHNS and CDR2 is SASEGT. V shed 6 bases, J shed 5 bases, and the junction held 8 bases outside the gene matches. The CDR3 is 15 amino acids. The CDR3 DNA reads as TGTGCCAGCAGGACTAGCGGCATCATTAACAATGAGCAGTTCTTC. It codes for CASRTSGIINNEQFF.

With respect to this clonotype: Because the CDR3 is missing its conserved closing phenylalanine or tryptophan, this is likely a read error. The chain employs TRBV6-2 or TRBV6-3 and TRBJ2-5; tentatively, D is TRBD1 (5 bases). CDR3 length: 14 amino acids. In germline, CDR1 is MNHEY, CDR2 SVGEGT. In nucleotides, the CDR3 is TGTACCAGCTTTACGCAGGGCGGAGTCGAGACCCAGTACTCC. Residues: CTSFTQGGVETQYS.